A selection of T cell receptor beta chains follows, all from one sample in a study of T cell repertoires in cytomegalovirus infection. TCRdb redid the calling of the reads with MiXCR, one entry per CDR3 protein. Found here are 350,000 to 500,000 distinct CDR3 sequences, 31% of them singletons; the top ten hold about 13%. The sample taken for sequencing was PBMCs. Receptor source: a human donor in good health (CMV status not recorded). Some clones in this sample may be carry-over from other donors' samples. The CDR3 runs from the conserved cysteine through the conserved F or W.

>TRBV9|TRBJ1-3
CASAGSGNTIYF
>TRBV6-8|TRBJ2-2
CASSTPGSGELFF
>TRBV30|TRBJ1-2
CAWDPTGANYGYTF
>TRBV2|TRBJ2-5
CASKGGTNQETQYF
>TRBV7-3|TRBJ2-7
CASSSAGGEQYF
>TRBV4-3|TRBJ2-1
CASSQEGSYNEQFF
>TRBV20-1|TRBJ2-7
CSARKGTGLGYEQYF
>TRBV7-6|TRBJ2-7
CASSQPVAGGTYEQYF
>TRBV19|TRBJ1-5
CASSPWTGANQPQHF
>TRBV6-1|TRBJ1-4
CASSEGTASEKLFF
>TRBV11-2|TRBJ1-4
CASSLDPVVAGGEKLFF
>TRBV7-2|TRBJ2-7
CASSLSTSYEQYF
>TRBV11-2|TRBJ1-4
CASSQQGSREKLFF
>TRBV4-1|TRBJ1-4
CASSQGTGTGYEKLFF
>TRBV10-2|TRBJ2-5
CASGTQYQETQYF
>TRBV7-2|TRBJ2-7
CASSFQKGYEQYF
>TRBV19|TRBJ2-1
CASSGGLAHYNEQFF
>TRBV7-8|TRBJ2-7
CASSFAQGGGEQYF
>TRBV5-6|TRBJ2-2
CASSRDIANTGELFF
>TRBV2|TRBJ2-2
CASSRLAGAPNTGELFF
>TRBV20-1|TRBJ2-7
CSARRGVGQLAYEQYF
>TRBV19|TRBJ1-1
CASSISGTPNTEAFF
>TRBV6-5|TRBJ2-7
CASSYGAPYEQYF
>TRBV7-6|TRBJ2-5
CASSEGLEGGPQETQYF
>TRBV12-3/TRBV12-4|TRBJ2-3
CASSSGWDTQYF
>TRBV6-1|TRBJ1-5
CASSEALVQGLIRAQHF
>TRBV27|TRBJ2-3
CASSMSSSRGDTQYF
>TRBV29-1|TRBJ1-3
CSVSRALSGNTIYF
>TRBV5-1|TRBJ1-4
CASSLSEQGIGEKLFF
>TRBV7-9|TRBJ2-1
CASSLSSRGYEQFF
>TRBV27|TRBJ1-5
CASSLWGSSNQPQHF
>TRBV4-1|TRBJ2-3
CASSQATTVTDTQYF
>TRBV5-1|TRBJ1-1
CASSLTHMNTVAFF
>TRBV6-5|TRBJ2-7
CASSYSKETGVYEQYF
>TRBV12-3/TRBV12-4|TRBJ2-7
CASGRIGGGYEQYF
>TRBV28|TRBJ1-1
CASSLQGFSEAFF
>TRBV13|TRBJ2-1
CASSLVPGGGNEQFF
>TRBV5-4|TRBJ1-1
CASSLFKGELHTEAFF
>TRBV19|TRBJ1-4
CASSIWSGAEKLFF
>TRBV4-3|TRBJ1-1
CASSQKSAPGPGTEAFF
>TRBV25-1|TRBJ1-4
CASSDRRTEAGEKLFF
>TRBV19|TRBJ1-6
CATTTGGYNSPLHF